This TCR beta chain was captured in a study of identical twins. TCRdb reanalysed the 5' RACE reads using MiXCR and keeps one entry per CDR3 protein. Altogether some 710,000 distinct CDR3 sequences are present, over 5% being singletons, with the ten largest covering approximately 2%. The germline CDR1 and CDR2 sequences are MNHEY and SVGAGI. The CDR3 contains 15 residues. With 0 bases removed from V and 0 bases from J, the gap between germline ends came to 8 bases. The source of this sequence is a man aged 18-30 years in good health. V and J are TRBV6-5 and TRBJ2-5; D may correspond to TRBD1 or TRBD2 (5 bases each). The specimen sequenced was naive T cells sorted from blood. The CDR3 nucleotides read TGTGCCAGCAGTTACTCGAGGGGCGACCAAGAGACCCAGTACTTC. Its protein is CASSYSRGDQETQYF.